What follows is one TCR beta chain and its context. Its antigen is not identified. This entry is derived from a study of CD8 T cells in Susac syndrome. On the study more broadly: The Susac syndrome patients were therapy-naive, on corticosteroids, or on intravenous immunoglobulin alone at blood draw.

The authors reverse transcribed roughly 0.5 to 1 ug RNA with random hexamers. Amplification of the TCR beta CDR3 was carried out by immunoSEQ multiplex PCR, which spanned a total of 54 Vbeta and 13 Jbeta segments. From the immunoSEQ multiplex PCR reads, TCRdb called clonotypes with MiXCR, one entry per CDR3 protein. The data show 95,000 to 150,000 distinct CDR3 sequences, about 95% seen once. CDR3 length equals 14 residues. After removal of 5 bases from V and 2 bases from J, the junction contained 2 bases not matched to a gene. General study results and limits: The peak of CD8+ clonal expansion in Susac was seen in TEMRA cells and active patients. It was acknowledged by the study that relatively few individuals were included in its TCR sequencing and HLA analysis.

What was sequenced was CD8+ T cells from PBMCs. This receptor was taken from a human donor with Susac syndrome. V gene TRBV12-3 or TRBV12-4 combines with J gene TRBJ2-5; TRBD1 matches at 10 bases. The chain's CDR3 is CASSQDRGQETQYF. As DNA, the CDR3 is TGTGCCAGCAGTCAGGACAGGGGGCAAGAGACCCAGTACTTC.